Following are 17 T cell receptor beta chains from one sample sequenced in a study of cytomegalovirus exposure and HLA in healthy donors (dated by TCRdb to about 2017). Libraries were built with the immunoSEQ multiplex PCR assay. This immuneACCESS table, as held by TCRdb, lists in-frame sequences with V and J called but not all clones. Of the missing ones, under half trace to an unresolved V gene in checked studies; the others have no known cause. Counted in this sample were a few hundred thousand clones; 65% to 85% of them appeared once. The ten largest account for over 13% of the sample. Input material: PBMCs. The receptors derive from a woman aged 25 to 39 in good health and CMV-seropositive.

The chain has TRBV20-1 and TRBJ1-2; no firm D call. V dropped 3 bases and J dropped 8 bases, with 10 bases sitting between them. The germline V gene has CDR1 DFQATT and CDR2 SNEGSKA (reference sequence). CDR3 length: 11 residues. CDR3 nucleotide sequence: TGCAGTGCTAGGGTTCTGGGGGGCTACACCTTC. Its protein is CSARVLGGYTF.

V and J are TRBV5-6 and TRBJ2-2, with 8 bases fitting TRBD1. V lost 4 bases, J lost 8 bases, and 13 bases stayed unmatched. The CDR3 length is 16 residues. Germline V gene sequence: CDR1 SGHDT, CDR2 YYEEEE. The CDR3 loop reads CASSPGVDRVKGELFF. As DNA, the CDR3 is TGTGCCAGCAGCCCAGGGGTGGACAGGGTCAAAGGGGAGCTGTTTTTT.

The chain carries TRBV27 and TRBJ1-2; 7 positions match TRBD1. Losses at the gene ends were 0 bases for V and 8 bases for J; bases not matched to a gene: 6. Per germline, CDR1 MNHEY and CDR2 SMNVEV (reference sequence). The CDR3 runs to 14 residues. The CDR3 nucleotides are TGTGCCAGCAGTTTATCAAGACAGGGCCAGGGCTACACCTTC. It is translated as CASSLSRQGQGYTF.

The rearrangement uses TRBV29-1 and TRBJ1-2; D is perhaps TRBD1 (5 bases). The CDR3 covers 16 residues. Germline CDR1 reads SQVTM; CDR2 reads ANQGSEA. Trimming took 0 bases from V and 4 from J, leaving 18 bases between them. CDR3 sequence: CSVEESTGWWGYGYTF. The CDR3 nucleotides read TGCAGCGTTGAAGAGAGTACAGGATGGTGGGGCTATGGCTACACCTTC.

The chain is built from TRBV9 and TRBJ2-5, with 8 bases that match TRBD1. V was clipped by 0 bases and J by 2 bases; unmatched bases: 9. The V gene's germline CDR1 is SGDLS and CDR2 YYNGEE. The CDR3 consists of 17 residues. For the CDR3, the DNA is TGTGCCAGCAGCGTAGGGGATTACAGGGGGTGGCAAGAGACCCAGTACTTC. Translating it yields CASSVGDYRGWQETQYF.

This sequence joins TRBV9 and TRBJ2-1, with 12 bases aligning to TRBD2. CDR1 SGDLS and CDR2 YYNGEE come from the germline V gene. CDR3 length: 16 residues. The ends lost 3 bases at V and 5 bases at J; junction bases unmatched: 6. CDR3 sequence (DNA): TGTGCCAGCAGCGCCACCCCTAGCGGGAGGGACAATGAGCAGTTCTTC. This translates into CASSATPSGRDNEQFF.

The chain carries TRBV29-1 and TRBJ2-7; D is uncertain. The V end lost 0 bases, the J end lost 9 bases, and 12 bases lay between the germline ends. This CDR3 spans 12 amino acids. CDR1 is SQVTM and CDR2 is ANQGSEA in the germline V gene. CDR3 DNA: TGCAGCGTTGAAGACGAACCCCTCGGGCAGTACTTC. This gives the protein CSVEDEPLGQYF.

This clone was seen more than once but under ten times. J is TRBJ1-5 and V is TRBV9; maybe TRBD1 (5 bases). CDR3 size: 13 residues. With 5 bases removed from V and 5 bases from J, the gap between germline ends came to 11 bases. Germline V CDR1 and CDR2: SGDLS, YYNGEE. For the CDR3, the DNA is TGTGCCAGCAGTCAGGGAAACTATCAGCCCCAGCATTTT. Protein sequence: CASSQGNYQPQHF.

The gene calls are TRBV7-8 and TRBJ2-5; D not resolved. V was pared by 2 bases and J by 2 bases, with 15 bases between. Germline V CDR1 and CDR2: SGHVS, FQNEAQ. The CDR3 loop spans 16 amino acids. As DNA, the CDR3 is TGTGCCAGCAGCTTACGGCCAGCGCCCTTACAAGAGACCCAGTACTTC. Protein: CASSLRPAPLQETQYF.

CDR3 nucleotides: TGTGCCAGCAGCTTGAGACGGGAGGGCCCTGAGACCCAGTACTTC. It specifies CASSLRREGPETQYF. The V call is TRBV5-6, the J call TRBJ2-5; 8 bases fit TRBD2. The length of the CDR3 is 15 residues. The germline CDR1 and CDR2 sequences are SGHDT and YYEEEE. The V gene end was trimmed by 1 base and the J gene end by 5 bases; junction bases not matched to a gene: 7.

This clone was observed a few times. J is TRBJ2-2 and V is TRBV6-4; D is unresolved. Germline V lookup: CDR1 MRHNA, CDR2 SNTAGT. Trimming removed 3 bases from V and 4 bases from J, with 6 bases in between. The CDR3 runs 13 residues. Here the CDR3 reads CASSDRSTGELFF. Written as DNA, the CDR3 is TGTGCCAGCAGTGATAGGTCCACCGGGGAGCTGTTTTTT.

V usage is TRBV29-1 and J usage is TRBJ2-5; D is uncertain. This CDR3 contains 15 residues. Germline V gene data show CDR1 as SQVTM and CDR2 as ANQGSEA. Trimming took off 0 bases at V and 4 bases at J, with 15 bases between the two ends. CDR3 DNA sequence: TGCAGCGTTGAAGATCCCGCAGGCACGGGAGAGACCCAGTACTTC. Its protein is CSVEDPAGTGETQYF.

This clone was seen only once. The chain combines TRBV25-1 with TRBJ2-7; TRBD1 might be the D (5 bases). V was clipped by 1 base and J by 5 bases, with 15 bases between them. The CDR3 consists of 15 residues. Germline CDR1 and CDR2: MGHDK and SYGVNS. DNA of the CDR3: TGTGCCAGCAGTGAATGGAGCCAGGGCGGCGACGAGCAGTACTTC. It encodes CASSEWSQGGDEQYF.

This clone was seen a few times. The V call is TRBV5-5, the J call TRBJ2-7; 11 bases line up with TRBD1. The germline CDR1 and CDR2 sequences are SGHKS and YYEKEE (reference sequence). The CDR3 length is 15 residues. Unmatched junction bases numbered 3, after V lost 3 bases and J lost 1 base. CDR3 loop: CASSSGDRGSYEQYF. Here the CDR3 DNA reads TGTGCCAGCAGCTCTGGGGACAGGGGGTCCTACGAGCAGTACTTC.

The rearrangement links TRBV29-1 to TRBJ2-1; 8 bases line up with TRBD2. The V and J ends lost 1 base and 6 bases, in that order; junction bases with no gene match: 2. The CDR3 is 13 amino acids. CDR1 is SQVTM and CDR2 is ANQGSEA in the germline V gene. The CDR3 here is CSVEVSGGNEQFF. The DNA of the CDR3 is TGCAGCGTTGAAGTAAGCGGGGGCAATGAGCAGTTCTTC.

This chain links TRBV30 with TRBJ2-5, with no clear D. V was trimmed by 2 bases and J by 1 base, leaving 11 bases between them. Germline CDR1 is GTSNPN and CDR2 is SVGIG (reference sequence). This CDR3 has 14 amino acids. Here the CDR3 DNA reads TGTGCCTGGAGTTCCCTCTACAGCCAAGAGACCCAGTACTTC. Protein: CAWSSLYSQETQYF. The entire variable domain, with the rest obtained from reference TRBV30 and TRBJ2-5, is as follows: SQTIHQWPATLVQPVGSPLSLECTVEGTSNPNLYWYRQAAGRGLQLLFYSVGIGQISSEVPQNLSASRPQDRQFILSSKKLLLSDSGFYLCAWSSLYSQETQYFGPGTRLLVL.

J is TRBJ2-1 and V is TRBV6-1; D is possibly TRBD2 (6 bases). Germline loops: CDR1 MNHNS, CDR2 SASEGT. Deletions cut 3 bases from V and 2 bases from J, with 11 bases between. There are 15 residues in the CDR3. CDR3 nucleotide sequence: TGTGCCAGCAGTGACTGGGGGGTCACCTACAATGAGCAGTTCTTC. Encoded protein: CASSDWGVTYNEQFF.